The 30 T cell receptor beta chains reported below all come from one sample, sequenced in a study of regulatory T cells in long-lasting Graves disease. The time point was: newly diagnosed GD, antithyroid drugs for less than 3 months. The TCR library was made from RNA that had been extracted from PBMCs in TRIzol. Building of the TCR beta libraries involved iRepertoire HTBI primers and Arm-PCR of CDR3 regions. TCRdb itself ran the multiplex PCR reads through MiXCR, one entry per CDR3 protein. The sample consists of approximately 310,000 distinct CDR3 sequences, roughly 18% of them appearing once. The material sequenced was peripheral blood mononuclear cells (PBMCs), taken at new diagnosis, from a patient treated with antithyroid drugs. The receptor set was obtained from a female donor with Graves disease.

This clonotype appeared many times. The chain links TRBV2 to TRBJ2-1; tentatively, D is TRBD2 (6 bases). CDR3 size: 16 residues. Trimming pared 4 bases from V and 0 bases from J, leaving 13 bases between. The germline V gene has CDR1 SNHLY and CDR2 FYNNEI. The CDR3 loop is CASSVSSGSSYNEQFF. For the CDR3, the DNA is TGTGCCAGCAGTGTCTCTTCCGGGAGCTCCTACAATGAGCAGTTCTTC.

J is TRBJ2-7 and V is TRBV3-1, with D unclear. The CDR3 loop spans 12 amino acids. Germline V gene data show CDR1 as LGHDT and CDR2 as YNNKEL (reference sequence). With 0 bases removed from V and 4 bases from J, the gap between germline ends came to 4 bases. The CDR3 nucleotides read TGTGCCAGCAGCCAAGACCAGTACGAGCAGTACTTC. This encodes CASSQDQYEQYF.

This clonotype was found many times. The chain is built from TRBV2 and TRBJ1-5, with D uncertain. This CDR3 spans 15 amino acids. Trimming took off 1 base at V and 0 bases at J, with 7 bases between the two ends. The germline V gene encodes CDR1 SNHLY and CDR2 FYNNEI. For the CDR3, the DNA is TGTGCCAGCAGTGAAGAAGGGTTTAGCAATCAGCCCCAGCATTTT. Amino acids: CASSEEGFSNQPQHF.

This clonotype has ten or more counts. The J gene is TRBJ2-1, the V gene TRBV12-3 or TRBV12-4, with unresolved D. Trimming removed 2 bases from V and 10 bases from J, with 12 bases in between. The CDR3 consists of 13 residues. CDR3 loop: CASSLWRPAEQFF. For the CDR3, the DNA is TGTGCCAGCAGTTTATGGCGGCCGGCCGAGCAGTTCTTC.

This clonotype was observed at least ten times. The chain recombines TRBV5-1 with TRBJ2-7; 9 bases are shared with TRBD2. The V gene's germline CDR1 is SGHRS and CDR2 YFSETQ. The trim removed 4 bases at V and 0 bases at J, leaving 14 bases unmatched. The CDR3 has 18 amino acids. The CDR3 sequence: CASSRGEASGAYSYEQYF. CDR3 DNA: TGCGCCAGCAGCCGGGGGGAGGCTAGCGGGGCCTACTCCTACGAGCAGTACTTC.

This clonotype was found a few times. It may be a read error: a sequence one base away is much more abundant. The V gene is TRBV10-2, the J gene TRBJ2-5, with 9 nucleotides matching TRBD1. The better agreement between TRBJ2-1 and the DNA end casts doubt on the J call. CDR3 length: 12 residues. Germline V gives CDR1 WSHSY, CDR2 SAAADI. The CDR3: CVSSEGDRAQFF. DNA for the CDR3: TGCGTCAGCAGTGAGGGGGACAGGGCGCAGTTCTTC.

There are many counts of this clonotype. The chain combines TRBV27 with TRBJ2-5, with TRBD2 as a possible D gene (5 bases). Germline values: CDR1 MNHEY, CDR2 SMNVEV (reference sequence). The CDR3 extends over 16 amino acids. Trimming took off 0 bases at V and 5 bases at J, with 16 bases between the two ends. As DNA, the CDR3 is TGTGCCAGCAGTTTATCGATCCTAGCTGAGGTCGAGACCCAGTACTTC. It yields the protein CASSLSILAEVETQYF.

Only a few counts were recorded for this clonotype. The chain joins TRBV5-4 to TRBJ2-3, with TRBD1 identical over 7 bases. There are 13 residues in the CDR3. The trim removed 0 bases at V and 7 bases at J, leaving 2 bases unmatched. Germline-derived CDR1 and CDR2 are SGHNT and YYREEE (reference sequence). The CDR3 spells CASSLDRGHTQYF. The CDR3 coding sequence is TGTGCCAGCAGCTTGGACAGGGGCCATACGCAGTATTTT. Full variable domain (remainder filled in from reference TRBV5-4 and TRBJ2-3): ETGVTQSPTHLIKTRGQQVTLRCSSQSGHNTVSWYQQALGQGPQFIFQYYREEENGRGNFPPRFSGLQFPNYSSELNVNALELDDSALYLCASSLDRGHTQYFGPGTRLTVL.

This clonotype was seen at least ten times. The chain carries TRBV2 and TRBJ2-7; 8 nucleotides agree with TRBD1. The CDR3 is 12 amino acids. Germline V gene sequence: CDR1 SNHLY, CDR2 FYNNEI. V shed 6 bases, J shed 9 bases, and the junction held 7 bases outside the gene matches. CDR3 loop: CASRGDRWVQYF. CDR3 bases: TGTGCCAGCAGGGGGGACAGGTGGGTGCAGTACTTC.

This clonotype was counted many times. The chain employs TRBV20-1 and TRBJ2-1, with D uncertain. CDR3 length: 10 amino acids. V lost 3 bases and J 9 bases, leaving 6 bases between the germline ends. The germline V gene encodes CDR1 DFQATT and CDR2 SNEGSKA (reference sequence). The CDR3 DNA is TGCAGTGCTAGCCTCATTGAGCAGTTCTTC. Translation: CSASLIEQFF.

V and J are TRBV7-3 and TRBJ2-2; TRBD2 might be the D (5 bases). Germline assignment: CDR1 SGHTA and CDR2 FQGTGA. This CDR3 is 16 amino acids long. Trimming removed 4 bases from V and 3 bases from J, with 15 bases in between. The CDR3 DNA is TGTGCCAGCAGCTCCCCCCCCTCGCGGGACACCGGGGAGCTGTTTTTT. This codes for CASSSPPSRDTGELFF.

Worth noting for this clonotype: A far larger clone differs by one base, so this is likely a read error. The chain couples TRBV11-2 to TRBJ2-4, with TRBD1 identical over 8 bases. The closer fit of TRBJ1-2 to the DNA end suggests the J call may be wrong. This CDR3 is 14 amino acids long. In germline, CDR1 is SGHAT, CDR2 FQNNGV. The CDR3 DNA follows: TGTGCCAGCAACCCCGGACAGGGAGGAGGAGGCTACACCTTC. Protein product: CASNPGQGGGGYTF.

This clonotype was seen once. The rearrangement links TRBV2 to TRBJ2-3, with TRBD1 matching over 9 bases. The CDR3 consists of 14 residues. Unmatched junction bases numbered 8, after V lost 6 bases and J lost 7 bases. CDR1 and CDR2 from the germline V gene are SNHLY and FYNNEI. The CDR3 coding sequence is TGTGCCAGCAGAGGGACAGGGACCTTGAATACGCAGTATTTT. Translated: CASRGTGTLNTQYF.

Concerning this clonotype itself: One base separates it from a far larger clone, so it is likely a read error. The gene calls are TRBV11-2 and TRBJ1-6; TRBD1 matches 7 bases. The CDR3 is made up of 15 amino acids. Germline assignment: CDR1 SGHAT and CDR2 FQNNGV. CDR3 sequence: CASSIDRQGDSPLHF. CDR3 nucleotide sequence: TGTGCCAGCAGCATAGATCGGCAGGGGGATTCACCCCTCCACTTT.

The chain is built from TRBV20-1 and TRBJ2-5, with 12 bases fitting TRBD2. The length of the CDR3 is 15 residues. The junction had 9 bases not matched to a gene; V was cut back by 6 bases and J by 4 bases. CDR1 is DFQATT, CDR2 SNEGSKA, per germline (reference sequence). In DNA form, the CDR3 reads TGCAGTGCCTCAGGACCGGGACTAGCGGGAGAGACCCAGTACTTC. It is translated as CSASGPGLAGETQYF.

This clonotype was recorded many times. The CDR3 loop is CASKRGARDGTYEQYF. The CDR3 region has the DNA TGTGCCAGCAAACGCGGAGCCCGGGACGGCACCTACGAGCAGTACTTC. This chain connects TRBV27 to TRBJ2-7; D may match TRBD1 or TRBD2 (5 bases each). The germline V gene has CDR1 MNHEY and CDR2 SMNVEV (reference sequence). This CDR3 region has 16 residues. Trimming removed 7 bases from V and 2 bases from J, with 21 bases in between.

This clonotype came up many times. The chain is built from TRBV12-3 or TRBV12-4 and TRBJ1-1; 7 bases line up with TRBD1. V shed 8 bases and J 0 bases; nucleotides not matched to a gene: 6. This CDR3 has 14 residues. CDR3 protein: CASYNRGMNTEAFF. For the CDR3, the DNA is TGTGCCAGCTATAACAGGGGAATGAACACTGAAGCTTTCTTT.

The J gene is TRBJ2-3, the V gene TRBV28; perhaps TRBD2 as D (6 bases). V lost 3 bases, J lost 3 bases, and 16 bases lay in between. CDR3 length: 16 residues. Germline CDR1 and CDR2: MDHEN and SYDVKM. The CDR3 spells CASSLPGGKGTDTQYF. CDR3 DNA: TGTGCCAGCAGTTTGCCCGGCGGGAAGGGAACAGATACGCAGTATTTT.

This clonotype was seen repeatedly, ten times or more. The chain combines TRBV2 with TRBJ2-5; D is perhaps TRBD1 or TRBD2 (5 bases each). The CDR3 extends over 12 amino acids. CDR1 SNHLY and CDR2 FYNNEI come from the germline V gene. Trimming took 5 bases from V and 2 from J, leaving 6 bases between them. The CDR3 loop reads CASSWGQETQYF. CDR3 DNA sequence: TGTGCCAGCAGTTGGGGGCAAGAGACCCAGTACTTC.

This clonotype was counted at least ten times. The chain uses TRBV2 and TRBJ2-2; either TRBD1 or TRBD2 may fit D (7 bases each). The CDR3 spans 21 residues. In germline, CDR1 is SNHLY, CDR2 FYNNEI. The V end was cut by 3 bases, the J end by 2 bases, with 28 bases between. The CDR3: CASSEGGQVGRTVPNTGELFF. The CDR3 nucleotides read TGTGCCAGCAGTGAGGGTGGACAGGTCGGGAGGACGGTCCCCAACACCGGGGAGCTGTTTTTT. Full variable domain (missing parts from reference TRBV2 and TRBJ2-2): EPEVTQTPSHQVTQMGQEVILRCVPISNHLYFYWYRQILGQKVEFLVSFYNNEISEKSEIFDDQFSVERPDGSNFTLKIRSTKLEDSAMYFCASSEGGQVGRTVPNTGELFFGEGSRLTVL.

This clonotype was counted ten times or more. In DNA form, the CDR3 reads TGTGCCAGCAGTGAAGGGACAGGGGGCAGGGAAAAACTGTTTTTT. This codes for CASSEGTGGREKLFF. This chain joins TRBV2 and TRBJ1-4; TRBD1 aligns across 11 bases. The V gene end was trimmed by 1 base and the J gene end by 8 bases; junction bases not matched to a gene: 3. CDR1 is SNHLY, CDR2 FYNNEI, per germline. The CDR3 spans 15 residues.

The rearrangement links TRBV7-9 to TRBJ1-5; D is perhaps TRBD1 (5 bases). The germline V gene encodes CDR1 SEHNR and CDR2 FQNEAQ (reference sequence). The CDR3 is 15 amino acids. Trimming took 1 base from V and 6 from J, leaving 13 bases between them. CDR3 in DNA: TGTGCCAGCAGCTTAGTAAACAGGATCAGTCAGCCCCAGCATTTT. This sequence encodes CASSLVNRISQPQHF.

This clonotype was picked up a small number of times. This chain links TRBV5-1 with TRBJ2-5; 11 bases line up with TRBD1. Germline V CDR1 and CDR2: SGHRS, YFSETQ. CDR3 length: 18 amino acids. Trimming removed 0 bases from V and 4 bases from J; junction bases left unmatched: 11. CDR3 DNA: TGCGCCAGCAGCTTGGGGGGGGTGGACAGGGGGCAGCGAGAGACCCAGTACTTC. Its translation is CASSLGGVDRGQRETQYF. Together with reference TRBV5-1 and TRBJ2-5, the CDR3 gives the full variable domain: KAGVTQTPRYLIKTRGQQVTLSCSPISGHRSVSWYQQTPGQGLQFLFEYFSETQRNKGNFPGRFSGRQFSNSRSEMNVSTLELGDSALYLCASSLGGVDRGQRETQYFGPGTRLLVL.

There are many counts of this clonotype. This chain uses TRBV11-2 with TRBJ1-1, with D hard to call. Trimming took 4 bases from V and 5 from J, leaving 20 bases between them. This CDR3 region has 16 residues. Germline-derived CDR1 and CDR2 are SGHAT and FQNNGV. The CDR3 region is CASSWSPMGETTEAFF. CDR3 nucleotides: TGTGCCAGCAGCTGGAGCCCCATGGGCGAAACGACTGAAGCTTTCTTT. Based on the CDR3 plus reference TRBV11-2 and TRBJ1-1, the full variable domain is EAGVAQSPRYKIIEKRQSVAFWCNPISGHATLYWYQQILGQGPKLLIQFQNNGVVDDSQLPKDRFSAERLKGVDSTLKIQPAKLEDSAVYLCASSWSPMGETTEAFFGQGTRLTVV.

The chain has TRBV9 and TRBJ2-7; D might be TRBD2 (5 bases). Trimming shortened V by 0 bases and J by 3 bases, and 10 bases separated the two germline ends. From germline, CDR1 is SGDLS and CDR2 YYNGEE. The CDR3 runs to 14 residues. The CDR3 region is CASSVAGENYEQYF. The CDR3, as DNA: TGTGCCAGCAGCGTAGCCGGGGAGAACTACGAGCAGTACTTC.

In this sample, this clonotype turned up many times. The V call is TRBV10-3, the J call TRBJ2-2; 7 bases are shared with TRBD1. J gave up 0 bases and V 6 bases, and 4 bases lay outside the gene matches. The CDR3 sequence is 15 residues long. Germline CDR1 ENHRY, CDR2 SYGVKD. The CDR3 loop is CAIRAGTANTGELFF. The CDR3, as DNA: TGTGCCATCAGAGCCGGGACAGCGAACACCGGGGAGCTGTTTTTT.

The V call is TRBV5-1, the J call TRBJ1-5; D is unresolved. CDR1 and CDR2 (germline): SGHRS, YFSETQ. This CDR3 is 14 amino acids long. V was shortened by 0 bases and J by 4 bases, with 8 bases between the two germline ends. CDR3 sequence (DNA): TGCGCCAGCAGCTTGGAGGGAGAAAATCAGCCCCAGCATTTT. Protein: CASSLEGENQPQHF.

A word on this clonotype: It differs at one base from a far larger clone, so likely a read error. The chain combines TRBV28 with TRBJ2-4; D perhaps matches TRBD2 (5 bases). The CDR3 extends over 17 amino acids. The V gene lost 2 bases and the J gene lost 13 bases, with 27 bases spanning the gap. Germline-derived CDR1 and CDR2 are MDHEN and SYDVKM. CDR3 protein: CASSLTASSPINNEQYF. CDR3 nucleotide sequence: TGTGCCAGCAGTTTAACGGCTAGCTCCCCTATAAACAATGAGCAGTACTTC. The entire variable domain, with the rest obtained from reference TRBV28 and TRBJ2-4, is as follows: DVKVTQSSRYLVKRTGEKVFLECVQDMDHENMFWYRQDPGLGLRLIYFSYDVKMKEKGDIPEGYSVSREKKERFSLILESASTNQTSMYLCASSLTASSPINNEQYFGAGTRLSVL.

This clonotype was detected ten times or more. CDR3 in amino acids: CALARGGSIYEQYF. The CDR3, as DNA: TGTGCCCTTGCGAGAGGGGGCTCAATATACGAGCAGTACTTC. The chain employs TRBV30 and TRBJ2-7, with TRBD1 identical over 7 bases. The CDR3 runs to 14 residues. V gave up 8 bases and J gave up 4 bases; unmatched junction bases: 14. CDR1 GTSNPN and CDR2 SVGIG come from the germline V gene (reference sequence).

This clonotype came up many times. J is TRBJ2-7 and V is TRBV6-1; 9 nucleotides line up with TRBD1. The ends lost 6 bases at V and 3 bases at J; junction bases unmatched: 9. The CDR3 covers 15 residues. Per germline, CDR1 MNHNS and CDR2 SASEGT. The CDR3 protein is CASRSTGGRHYEQYF. The CDR3 coding sequence is TGTGCCAGCAGGTCTACAGGGGGCCGACACTACGAGCAGTACTTC.